This T cell receptor beta chain was sequenced for a study of blood T cell repertoires in COVID-19 (dated by TCRdb to the early 2020s). A note on the overall study: Collaborator samples came from the United States, Italy and Spain and covered acute and convalescent phases of COVID-19. Where HLA class I and class II types were available, the types were taken from metadata supplied by the sample provider, not from assay-based typing. The repertoires were released in a freely available public database meant as a resource for research on the immune response to SARS-CoV-2. The samples were drawn from the first 160 participants of the ongoing ImmuneRACE study and from over a thousand subjects provided by 6 global collaborators. Subjects who had been exposed to COVID-19, were actively infected with it, or had recovered from it provided the deeply sampled blood TCRbeta repertoires that made up the dataset. Sample metadata almost always included a de-identified subject ID, COVID-19 status, age in years and sex. The material from the prospective study consisted of cDNA or gDNA derived from T cells, B-cell-depleted T cells, or PBMCs. Points the paper makes about the study in general: The quantity of clinical and demographic metadata differed by source and by participant and was supplied without curation.

At one collaborating source in Seattle, patients were enrolled during active infection and were followed longitudinally through the course of disease. The collaborating institutions used their own protocols to collect whole blood in K2EDTA tubes. For TCRbeta analysis, collaborators shipped samples in one of three forms: frozen whole blood, isolated PBMCs, or DNA extracted from either of those sample types. A remark on this clone: Its target antigen remains unknown. No base-level quality is on record; no much larger clone is a single base apart.

TCRbeta CDR3 regions were amplified from genomic DNA by means of the immunoSEQ Assay, a bias-controlled multiplex PCR. The authors' pipeline ran thus. Within the assay, amplification of reference gene primers was used to estimate how many nucleated cells each sample contained. To quantify the absolute abundance of each unique TCRbeta CDR3 rearrangement, sequence reads were collapsed and filtered. For each sample, productive Simpson clonality was calculated as the square root of Simpson's diversity index over productive rearrangements. TCRdb re-hosts the immuneACCESS table, in-frame sequences only. Its copies lack some clones; in the studies checked, an unresolved V gene accounts for under half of them, and the cause for the rest is not known. V and J calls and clone size follow that table, whereas D and trimming were derived from the DNA. This sample comprises around 180,000 clones, 80% to 85% of them detected only once. The ten top clones hold roughly 10% of the sample.

Trimmed from V: 9 bases; trimmed from J: 2 bases; junction bases lacking a gene match: 6. Inclusive of the bounding cysteine and phenylalanine, the CDR3 is 15 residues long. Only CDR3 DNA remains: 45 bases, in frame from the first base. CDR1 ENHRY and CDR2 SYGVKD are derived from the germline V gene. The sequenced material came from peripheral blood. The chain is encoded by TRBV10-3 joined to TRBJ1-5, and 11 bases in between align with TRBD1. The receptor comes from a woman of 80 years or more with COVID-19, enrolled during active disease. The DNA sequence reads TGTGCCATAGGACAGGGGGCGATGGGCAATCAGCCCCAGCATTTT. This yields the protein CAIGQGAMGNQPQHF.